The 16 T cell receptor beta chains in this list originate from one sample, sequenced in a study of T cell repertoires in cytomegalovirus infection. Antigens of these TCRs are unknown. TCRdb reprocessed the reads via MiXCR and lists one record per CDR3 protein. This sample has approximately 65,000 distinct CDR3 sequences; around 20% occur once, and the top ten carry more than 65%. This sample comprised CD8+ T cells from cultured PBMCs, obtained from culture after CMV antigen stimulation. These receptors were taken from a human donor in good health (CMV status not recorded). Some clones in this sample may be carry-over from other donors' samples.

In this sample, this clonotype turned up a few times. V is TRBV7-2 and J is TRBJ2-3; TRBD2 aligns across 12 bases. Germline V gene data show CDR1 as SGHTA and CDR2 as FQGNSA. CDR3 length: 18 amino acids. The J segment lost 0 bases and the V segment lost 5 bases, leaving 9 bases of the junction unmatched. The CDR3 region is CASSITGLAGSSTDTQYF. In nucleotides, the CDR3 is TGTGCCAGCAGCATAACCGGACTAGCGGGGAGTAGCACAGATACGCAGTATTTT.

There are a few counts of this clonotype. The chain uses TRBV4-3 and TRBJ1-1; weak D call: TRBD1 (6 bases). Germline assignment: CDR1 LGHNA and CDR2 YSLEER. V was shortened by 0 bases and J by 5 bases, with 22 bases between the two germline ends. The CDR3 sequence is 18 residues long. This CDR3 reads CASSQDQEPGRGGTEAFF. The CDR3, as DNA: TGCGCCAGCAGCCAAGATCAGGAGCCCGGCAGGGGAGGGACTGAAGCTTTCTTT.

This clonotype is a singleton in its sample. V is TRBV20-1 and J is TRBJ1-1, with D unclear. This CDR3 is built from 14 residues. CDR1 is DFQATT, CDR2 SNEGSKA, per germline (reference sequence). Trimming took 0 bases from V and 6 from J, leaving 14 bases between them. The CDR3 region has the DNA TGCAGTGCTAGAGATAAGGTAGTACGCGCTGAAGCTTTCTTT. This codes for CSARDKVVRAEAFF.

The V and J genes are TRBV2 and TRBJ2-7, with TRBD1 identical over 8 bases. CDR3 length: 14 residues. Germline CDR1 and CDR2: SNHLY and FYNNEI. J lost 5 bases, V lost 3 bases, and 6 bases had no gene match. The CDR3 spells CASSDWTGTHEQYF. The CDR3 nucleotides are TGTGCCAGCAGTGACTGGACAGGGACCCACGAGCAGTACTTC.

This clonotype was found a few times. This sequence joins TRBV20-1 and TRBJ1-1; 8 bases align to TRBD1. V dropped 3 bases and J dropped 7; count of bases not matched to a gene: 7. The CDR3 length is 13 residues. The germline V gene encodes CDR1 DFQATT and CDR2 SNEGSKA (reference sequence). CDR3 DNA: TGCAGTGCTAGGACAGGGGATAAGAATGAAGCTTTCTTT. This gives the protein CSARTGDKNEAFF.

The chain couples TRBV19 to TRBJ1-2; 9 positions match TRBD1. CDR3 size: 17 residues. Germline V gene lookup returns CDR1 LNHDA and CDR2 SQIVND (reference sequence). The V and J ends lost 3 bases and 8 bases, in that order; junction bases with no gene match: 16. The CDR3 nucleotides read TGTGCCAGTAGTATTGTCACGATCCGGGACAGGGATGACGGCTACACCTTC. It translates to CASSIVTIRDRDDGYTF.

This clonotype was detected a few times. V usage is TRBV7-6 and J usage is TRBJ2-5; D gene ambiguous. V lost 3 bases to trimming and J lost 4 bases, with 6 bases between them. Germline V gene data show CDR1 as SGHVS and CDR2 as FNYEAQ. The CDR3 totals 12 residues. The CDR3 spells CASSFLSETQYF. The DNA of the CDR3 is TGTGCCAGCAGCTTTTTGTCAGAGACCCAGTACTTC.

This clonotype was counted ten times or more. V and J are TRBV19 and TRBJ1-5; a possible D gene is TRBD1 (5 bases). Looked up from germline, CDR1 is LNHDA and CDR2 is SQIVND (reference sequence). V lost 5 bases, J lost 5 bases, and 13 bases lay in between. The CDR3 spans 14 residues. The CDR3 sequence: CASSLRRGDQPQHF. For the CDR3, the DNA is TGTGCCAGTAGTCTCCGAAGGGGAGATCAGCCCCAGCATTTT.

The rearrangement links TRBV7-2 to TRBJ1-1, with 10 bases lining up with TRBD1. The CDR3 consists of 13 residues. Trimming took 7 bases from V and 5 from J; bases not matched to a gene: 4. CDR1 SGHTA and CDR2 FQGNSA come from the germline V gene. This CDR3 is CASTGTGVTEAFF. The CDR3, as DNA: TGTGCCAGCACCGGGACAGGGGTAACTGAAGCTTTCTTT.

The chain joins TRBV20-1 to TRBJ1-5; D possibly corresponds to TRBD1 (6 bases). V lost 5 bases and J lost 4, with 9 bases in between. The CDR3 contains 12 residues. CDR1 DFQATT and CDR2 SNEGSKA come from the germline V gene (reference sequence). The CDR3 loop reads CSADQGNQPQHF. Written as DNA, the CDR3 is TGCAGTGCTGACCAGGGGAATCAGCCCCAGCATTTT.

This clonotype was seen a handful of times. One end of the junction is discordant with germline, which a read error may explain. J is TRBJ2-7 and V is TRBV6-2 or TRBV6-3, with D hard to call. The CDR3 contains 13 residues. The germline V gene has CDR1 MNHEY and CDR2 SVGEGT. The DNA for the CDR3 is TGTGCCAGCAGTTACCCCGGTGAGCACCTCATCACCTTC. Protein: CASSYPGEHLITF.

The chain uses TRBV5-6 and TRBJ1-5; 9 bases are shared with TRBD1. Losses at the gene ends were 3 bases for V and 4 bases for J; bases not matched to a gene: 11. Germline CDR1 SGHDT, CDR2 YYEEEE. The CDR3 has 17 amino acids. The CDR3 here is CASSSNWGQGGNQPQHF. The CDR3 coding sequence is TGTGCCAGCAGCTCCAATTGGGGACAGGGAGGGAATCAGCCCCAGCATTTT.

This clonotype was detected once. The chain has TRBV6-8 and TRBJ2-5; 10 bases line up with TRBD2. J lost 7 bases, V lost 5 bases, and 10 bases had no gene match. The germline V gene encodes CDR1 MNHGY and CDR2 SAAAGT. The CDR3 extends over 15 amino acids. CDR3 DNA: TGTGCCAGCAGTGGTAGCGGGGGGCGGGCGGGGACCCAGTACTTC. Translated: CASSGSGGRAGTQYF.

The chain couples TRBV4-1 to TRBJ1-3, with no clear D. V gave up 3 bases and J gave up 4 bases, with 7 bases separating them. Germline assignment: CDR1 MGHRA and CDR2 YSYEKL. The CDR3 loop spans 13 amino acids. CDR3 sequence (DNA): TGCGCCAGCAGCCAGGCTAGGGGAAACACCATATATTTT. Translated: CASSQARGNTIYF.

The chain links TRBV12-3 or TRBV12-4 to TRBJ1-2, with TRBD1 as a possible D gene (5 bases). CDR3 length: 15 amino acids. Trimming left V 6 bases short and J 0 bases short, with 14 bases between. As DNA, the CDR3 is TGTGCCAGCAGCCCTCTGGGGGAAGCTAACTATGGCTACACCTTC. Its translation: CASSPLGEANYGYTF.

V and J are TRBV7-6 and TRBJ2-5; 10 nucleotides line up with TRBD1. CDR1 and CDR2 from the germline V gene are SGHVS and FNYEAQ. The CDR3 extends over 17 amino acids. Germline trimming cut 5 bases from V and 6 bases from J; bases unmatched to any gene: 15. The CDR3 region has the DNA TGTGCCAGCAGCCGCGCCTCCGGGGACAGGGGTAGCCAGACCCAGTACTTC. As protein: CASSRASGDRGSQTQYF.